This T cell receptor beta chain was found in a study of blood T cell repertoires in COVID-19. Some clones are missing from TCRdb's copy, which holds only in-frame ones; the method was immunoSEQ multiplex PCR. There are about 190,000 clones in the sample; 65% to 80% occur only once, and 9.5% to 15% lies in the top ten. CDR3 length: 12 amino acids. The germline V gene has CDR1 SGHAT and CDR2 FQNNGV. The V end lost 3 bases, the J end lost 4 bases, and 4 bases lay between the germline ends. The sequenced sample consisted of peripheral blood. The sequence derives from a woman aged 50 to 60 with acute or convalescent COVID-19. The genes are TRBV11-2 and TRBJ1-3; D not certain. CDR3 DNA sequence: TGTGCCAGCAGCTTCGTCGGAAACACCATATATTTT. Residues: CASSFVGNTIYF.